This T cell receptor (beta chain) stems from a study of cytomegalovirus exposure and HLA in healthy donors. The assay was immunoSEQ multiplex PCR, and TCRdb's table has in-frame clones only and misses some. Of 200,000 or so clones in the sample, 70% to 90% were seen once. The CDR3 spans 15 residues. The V gene lost 11 bases and the J gene lost 5 bases, with 23 bases spanning the gap. Germline V gene data show CDR1 as SEHNR and CDR2 as FQNEAQ (reference sequence). The source of this sequence is a young woman in good health and CMV-seronegative. The sequenced sample was PBMCs. The chain employs TRBV7-9 and TRBJ2-3; D possibly matches TRBD1 or TRBD2 (5 bases each). Written as DNA, the CDR3 is TGTGCCGTCGGTCCGAGGGCAGGGCTAGGAGATACGCAGTATTTT. The encoded protein is CAVGPRAGLGDTQYF.